These T cell receptor beta chains were read from a single sample in a study of beta chain features in type 1 diabetes. Method: immunoSEQ multiplex PCR; TCRdb's copy keeps in-frame clones and lacks some. The sample has roughly 610,000 clones; around 15% are singletons. The sample was naive CD4+ T cells from blood. These TCRs come from a man aged 18 to 30 in good health. Both conserved end residues are part of each CDR3. A D gene is named only where the DNA matches it firmly. Clone size is not always given. Where it is, it says once, few, many or a class for expanded clones.

v_call	j_call	clone_size	d_call	cdr3_aa	cdr3_nt
TRBV25-1	TRBJ2-2	few	NA	CASSGAGTGELFF	TGTGCCAGCAGTGGAGCCGGCACCGGGGAGCTGTTTTTT
TRBV7-9	TRBJ1-1	NA	NA	CASSLIGQGTEAFF	TGTGCCAGCAGCTTAATAGGGCAAGGCACTGAAGCTTTCTTT
TRBV9	TRBJ2-1	NA	NA	CASSVVGGLEQFF	TGTGCCAGCAGCGTAGTCGGGGGGCTTGAGCAGTTCTTC
TRBV9	TRBJ1-5	few	NA	CASSVDGSQPQHF	TGTGCCAGCAGCGTAGACGGGAGTCAGCCCCAGCATTTT
TRBV27	TRBJ2-1	NA	NA	CASSPRDNSVVNEQFF	TGTGCCAGCAGCCCTCGGGACAACTCAGTGGTAAATGAGCAGTTCTTC
TRBV7-9	TRBJ1-4	NA	NA	CASSLYDRGPGQLFF	TGTGCCAGCAGCTTATATGATCGGGGCCCGGGGCAACTGTTTTTT
TRBV7-9	TRBJ2-7	few	NA	CASSVSGGRGEQYF	TGTGCCAGCAGCGTTAGCGGTGGACGTGGCGAGCAGTACTTC
TRBV5-5	TRBJ1-5	NA	NA	CASSLSETPNQPQHF	TGTGCCAGCAGCTTGAGTGAGACACCAAATCAGCCCCAGCATTTT
TRBV28	TRBJ1-2	few	NA	CASSRGPSPDYGYTF	TGTGCCAGCAGTCGCGGGCCCTCACCCGACTATGGCTACACCTTC
TRBV10-3	TRBJ2-2	NA	TRBD1	CAIKGGGTGELFF	TGTGCCATCAAAGGGGGCGGCACCGGGGAGCTGTTTTTT
TRBV6-1	TRBJ2-5	few	TRBD2	CASLRRGGETQYF	TGTGCCAGCCTGAGGAGGGGAGGGGAGACCCAGTACTTC
TRBV4-1	TRBJ1-1	NA	NA	CASSLTGNTEAFF	TGCGCCAGCAGTCTGACAGGGAACACTGAAGCTTTCTTT
TRBV4-3	TRBJ1-5	few	NA	CASSRAVDSNQPQHF	TGCGCCAGCAGCCGGGCGGTTGATAGCAATCAGCCCCAGCATTTT
TRBV30	TRBJ2-2	NA	TRBD2	CAWSEAGGPNTGELFF	TGTGCCTGGAGTGAAGCGGGGGGACCGAACACCGGGGAGCTGTTTTTT
TRBV29-1	TRBJ1-1	NA	NA	CSVDRGRTEAFF	TGCAGCGTTGACCGGGGACGGACTGAAGCTTTCTTT
TRBV4-1	TRBJ2-2	NA	NA	CASRHGTRTPGELFF	TGCGCCAGCAGGCACGGGACCCGAACCCCCGGGGAGCTGTTTTTT
TRBV28	TRBJ1-5	NA	TRBD1	CASSLFGTEGNQPQHF	TGTGCCAGCAGTTTATTCGGGACAGAGGGCAATCAGCCCCAGCATTTT
TRBV7-2	TRBJ2-5	few	TRBD1	CASSLVAPGTGLRETQYF	TGTGCCAGCAGCTTAGTAGCCCCCGGGACAGGGCTTAGGGAGACCCAGTACTTC
TRBV9	TRBJ2-7	NA	NA	CASSVAPRREAEQYF	TGTGCCAGCAGCGTTGCCCCAAGGCGTGAGGCCGAGCAGTACTTC
TRBV4-1	TRBJ2-4	few	NA	CASSQGTRDSGKNIQYF	TGCGCCAGCAGCCAAGGGACCCGGGACAGCGGGAAAAACATTCAGTACTTC
TRBV10-3	TRBJ2-5	many	NA	CAISDRAETQYF	TGTGCCATCAGTGACAGGGCAGAGACCCAGTACTTC
TRBV5-6	TRBJ1-1	NA	NA	CASSPPAAYTEAFF	TGTGCCAGCAGCCCACCTGCGGCGTACACTGAAGCTTTCTTT
TRBV10-3	TRBJ2-7	few	NA	CAISERTVASYEQYF	TGTGCCATCAGTGAAAGGACAGTGGCAAGCTACGAGCAGTACTTC
TRBV5-4	TRBJ2-3	few	NA	CASSVTGHYSTDTQYF	TGTGCCAGCAGCGTGACAGGTCATTATAGCACAGATACGCAGTATTTT
TRBV19	TRBJ2-2	NA	NA	CASRIGALNTGELFF	TGTGCCAGTAGAATCGGAGCCTTGAACACCGGGGAGCTGTTTTTT
TRBV7-2	TRBJ1-1	NA	NA	CASSLARGGTEAFF	TGTGCCAGCAGCTTAGCGAGGGGGGGAACTGAAGCTTTCTTT
TRBV7-2	TRBJ1-3	few	TRBD1	CASSLVGQSSGNTIYF	TGTGCCAGCAGCTTAGTGGGACAGTCCTCTGGAAACACCATATATTTT
TRBV6-1	TRBJ1-5	few	TRBD1	CASSGTGNRGQPQHF	TGTGCCAGCAGCGGGACAGGGAACCGTGGTCAGCCCCAGCATTTT
TRBV7-2	TRBJ2-1	NA	TRBD1	CASSLDRGVEQFF	TGTGCCAGCAGCTTAGACAGGGGTGTTGAGCAGTTCTTC
TRBV30	TRBJ2-7	NA	NA	CAWSLRTTASYEQYF	TGTGCCTGGAGTTTAAGGACGACGGCCTCCTACGAGCAGTACTTC
TRBV25-1	TRBJ1-1	NA	NA	CASSLVSQTEAFF	TGTGCCAGCAGTCTAGTGAGTCAAACTGAAGCTTTCTTT
TRBV11-1	TRBJ2-4	few	TRBD1	CASSLRDRGLDIQYF	TGTGCCAGCAGCCTCCGGGACAGGGGGCTGGACATTCAGTACTTC
TRBV7-9	TRBJ1-1	NA	NA	CASSFRAGLNTEAFF	TGTGCCAGCAGCTTCAGGGCAGGTCTGAACACTGAAGCTTTCTTT
TRBV18	TRBJ2-7	NA	NA	CASSPPGQSEQYF	TGTGCCAGCTCACCACCGGGACAATCCGAGCAGTACTTC